This entry features one T cell receptor beta chain sequence. Its cognate antigen is unknown. The PCR employed 60 Vbeta primers together with 13 Jbeta primers. Measured with immunoSEQ multiplex PCR; TCRdb has only the in-frame clones, and not every one. The sample includes 150,000 to 170,000 clones, 74% of them seen just once. These data belong to a study of cytomegalovirus exposure and HLA in healthy donors. Germline V CDR1 and CDR2: SGDLS, YYNGEE. The junction had 4 bases not matched to a gene; V was cut back by 2 bases and J by 0 bases. The CDR3 contains 15 residues. Study observations and caveats: The classifier reportedly diagnosed cytomegalovirus status with high sensitivity and specificity. Accurate prediction of HLA-A and HLA-B alleles (for most subjects) was reportedly achieved from TCR beta sequences.

Sequencing was carried out using PBMCs. The clonotype originates from a man aged 25 to 40 in good health and CMV-seronegative. This chain joins TRBV9 and TRBJ2-7; 8 positions match TRBD2. The CDR3 DNA reads TGTGCCAGCAGCGTGGGTAGCGGGGCCTCCTACGAGCAGTACTTC. Translation: CASSVGSGASYEQYF.